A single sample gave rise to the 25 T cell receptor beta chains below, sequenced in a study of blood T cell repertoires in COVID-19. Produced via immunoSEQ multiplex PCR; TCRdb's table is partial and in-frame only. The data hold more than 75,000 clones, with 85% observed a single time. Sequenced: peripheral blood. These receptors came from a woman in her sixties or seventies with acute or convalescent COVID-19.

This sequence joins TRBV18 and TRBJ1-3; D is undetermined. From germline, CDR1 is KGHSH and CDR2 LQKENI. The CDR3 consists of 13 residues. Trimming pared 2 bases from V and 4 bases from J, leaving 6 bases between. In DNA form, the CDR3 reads TGTGCCAGCTCACCAGAGTTGGGAAACACCATATATTTT. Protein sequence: CASSPELGNTIYF.

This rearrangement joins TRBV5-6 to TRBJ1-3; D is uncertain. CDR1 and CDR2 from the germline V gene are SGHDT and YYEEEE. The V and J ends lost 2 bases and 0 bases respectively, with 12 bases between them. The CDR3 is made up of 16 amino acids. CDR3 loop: CASSFPGRSSGNTIYF. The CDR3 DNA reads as TGTGCCAGCAGCTTCCCAGGTCGTAGCTCTGGAAACACCATATATTTT.

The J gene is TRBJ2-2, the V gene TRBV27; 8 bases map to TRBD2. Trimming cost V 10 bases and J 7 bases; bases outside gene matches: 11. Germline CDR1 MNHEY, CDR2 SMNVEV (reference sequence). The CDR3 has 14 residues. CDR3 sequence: CATHHGLAGGELFF. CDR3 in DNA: TGTGCCACCCATCACGGGCTAGCGGGCGGGGAGCTGTTTTTT.

For the CDR3, the DNA is TGTGCCAGTAGTATAGATCGCGGCAACACTGAAGCTTTCTTT. This gives the protein CASSIDRGNTEAFF. This chain connects TRBV19 to TRBJ1-1; the D is unclear. The CDR3 has 14 amino acids. Germline CDR1 LNHDA, CDR2 SQIVND (reference sequence). V lost 0 bases, J lost 2 bases, and 7 bases lay in between.

CDR3 in DNA: TGTGCCAGTCAAGACAGGGTCGGGACCCAGTACTTC. This sequence encodes CASQDRVGTQYF. The chain has TRBV19 and TRBJ2-5, with 7 bases identical to TRBD1. The CDR3 loop spans 12 amino acids. Germline V CDR1 and CDR2: LNHDA, SQIVND (reference sequence). V was clipped by 8 bases and J by 7 bases; unmatched bases: 7.

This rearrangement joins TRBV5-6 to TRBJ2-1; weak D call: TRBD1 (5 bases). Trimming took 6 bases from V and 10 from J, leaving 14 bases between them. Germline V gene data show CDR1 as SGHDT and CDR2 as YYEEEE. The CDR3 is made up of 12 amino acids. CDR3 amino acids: CASNRLGPEQFF. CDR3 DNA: TGTGCCAGCAATCGTCTGGGGCCCGAGCAGTTCTTC.

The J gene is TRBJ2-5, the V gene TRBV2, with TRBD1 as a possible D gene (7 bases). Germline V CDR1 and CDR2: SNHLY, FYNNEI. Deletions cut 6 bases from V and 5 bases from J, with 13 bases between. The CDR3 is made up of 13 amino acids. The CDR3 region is CASREGAHETQYF. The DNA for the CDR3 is TGTGCCAGCAGGGAGGGGGCGCATGAGACCCAGTACTTC. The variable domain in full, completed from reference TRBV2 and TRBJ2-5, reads EPEVTQTPSHQVTQMGQEVILRCVPISNHLYFYWYRQILGQKVEFLVSFYNNEISEKSEIFDDQFSVERPDGSNFTLKIRSTKLEDSAMYFCASREGAHETQYFGPGTRLLVL.

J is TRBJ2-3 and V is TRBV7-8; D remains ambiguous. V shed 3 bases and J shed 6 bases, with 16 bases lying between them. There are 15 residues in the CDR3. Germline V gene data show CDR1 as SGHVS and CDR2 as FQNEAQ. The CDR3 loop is CASSFNQAVSDTQYF. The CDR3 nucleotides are TGTGCCAGCAGCTTCAATCAGGCCGTCTCGGATACGCAGTATTTT. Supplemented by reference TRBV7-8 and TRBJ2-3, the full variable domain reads GAGVSQSPRYKVAKRGQDVALRCDPISGHVSLFWYQQALGQGPEFLTYFQNEAQLDKSGLPSDRFFAERPEGSVSTLKIQRTQQEDSAVYLCASSFNQAVSDTQYFGPGTRLTVL.

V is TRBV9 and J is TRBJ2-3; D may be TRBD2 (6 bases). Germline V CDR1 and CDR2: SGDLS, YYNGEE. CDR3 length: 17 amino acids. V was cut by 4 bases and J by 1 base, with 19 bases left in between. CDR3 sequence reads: CASSSPGERAGTDTQYF. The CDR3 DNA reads TGTGCCAGCAGCTCCCCTGGGGAGCGGGCTGGCACAGATACGCAGTATTTT.

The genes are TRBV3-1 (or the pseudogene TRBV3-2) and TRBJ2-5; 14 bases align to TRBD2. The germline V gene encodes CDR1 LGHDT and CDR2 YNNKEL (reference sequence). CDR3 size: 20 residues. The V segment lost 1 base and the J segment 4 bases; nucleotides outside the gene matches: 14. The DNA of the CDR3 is TGTGCCAGCAGCCAAGTCTTACTCCGGACTAGCGGGAGGTTAGGAGAGACCCAGTACTTC. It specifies CASSQVLLRTSGRLGETQYF.

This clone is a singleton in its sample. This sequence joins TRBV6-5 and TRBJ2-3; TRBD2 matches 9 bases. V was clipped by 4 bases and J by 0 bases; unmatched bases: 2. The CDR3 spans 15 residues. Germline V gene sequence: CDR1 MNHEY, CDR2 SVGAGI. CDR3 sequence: CASSWAGGSTDTQYF. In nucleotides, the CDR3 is TGTGCCAGCAGTTGGGCGGGGGGGAGCACAGATACGCAGTATTTT.

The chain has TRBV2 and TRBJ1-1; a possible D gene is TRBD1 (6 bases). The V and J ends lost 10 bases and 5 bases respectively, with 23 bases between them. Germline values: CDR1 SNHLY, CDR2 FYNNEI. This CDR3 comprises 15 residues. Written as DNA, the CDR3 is TGTGCCACTACGAAAGACAGGCTCTGGAATACTGAAGCTTTCTTT. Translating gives CATTKDRLWNTEAFF.

The CDR3 DNA follows: TGTGCCAGCAGCTTGGGGTTCAGCGGGAGAAGCCACAATGAGCAGTTCTTC. Protein: CASSLGFSGRSHNEQFF. The chain couples TRBV5-4 to TRBJ2-1, with 8 bases that match TRBD2. The V gene end was trimmed by 0 bases and the J gene end by 5 bases; junction bases not matched to a gene: 10. The CDR3 is made up of 17 amino acids. The germline V gene encodes CDR1 SGHNT and CDR2 YYREEE (reference sequence).

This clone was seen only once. The CDR3 nucleotides are TGTGCCAGCAGCTTAGTGGGTAGCGGGGGCCGCACAGATACGCAGTATTTT. This translates into CASSLVGSGGRTDTQYF. V is TRBV7-2 and J is TRBJ2-3; 9 bases line up with TRBD2. Trimming cost V 1 base and J 1 base; bases outside gene matches: 6. CDR3 length: 17 residues. Germline V lookup: CDR1 SGHTA, CDR2 FQGNSA.

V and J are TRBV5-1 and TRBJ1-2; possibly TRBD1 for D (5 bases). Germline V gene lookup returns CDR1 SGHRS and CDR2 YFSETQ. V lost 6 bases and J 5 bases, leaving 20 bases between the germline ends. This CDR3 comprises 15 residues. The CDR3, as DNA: TGCGCCAGCATCCCCTTCCCGGGCAGGGTTTATGGCTACACCTTC. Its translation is CASIPFPGRVYGYTF.

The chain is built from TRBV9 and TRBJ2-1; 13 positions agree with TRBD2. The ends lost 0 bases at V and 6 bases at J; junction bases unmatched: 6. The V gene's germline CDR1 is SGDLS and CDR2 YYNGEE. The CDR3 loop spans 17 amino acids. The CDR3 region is CASSVGRGLAGFNEQFF. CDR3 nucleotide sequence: TGTGCCAGCAGCGTAGGGAGGGGACTAGCGGGATTCAATGAGCAGTTCTTC.

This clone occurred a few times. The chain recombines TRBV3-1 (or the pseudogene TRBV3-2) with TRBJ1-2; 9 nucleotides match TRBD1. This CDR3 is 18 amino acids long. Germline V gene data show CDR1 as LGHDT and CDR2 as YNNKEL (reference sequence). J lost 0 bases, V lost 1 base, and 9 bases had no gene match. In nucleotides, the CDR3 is TGTGCCAGCAGCCAAGGGGGGACAGGGCCATCTACTAACTATGGCTACACCTTC. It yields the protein CASSQGGTGPSTNYGYTF.

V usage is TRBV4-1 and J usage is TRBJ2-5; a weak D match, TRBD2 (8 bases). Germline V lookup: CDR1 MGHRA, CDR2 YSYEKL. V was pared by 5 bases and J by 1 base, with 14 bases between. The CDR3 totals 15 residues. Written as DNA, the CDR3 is TGCGCCAGCAGCAGGGGGCGGGGGGCCCAAGAGACCCAGTACTTC. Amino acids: CASSRGRGAQETQYF.

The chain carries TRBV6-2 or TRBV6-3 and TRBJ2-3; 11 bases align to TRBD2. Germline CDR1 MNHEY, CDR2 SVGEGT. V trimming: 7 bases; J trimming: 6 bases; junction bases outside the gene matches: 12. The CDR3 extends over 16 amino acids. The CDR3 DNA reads TGTGCCAGCACCCCGAGTAGCGGGGGGGCGACCGATACGCAGTATTTT. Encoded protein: CASTPSSGGATDTQYF.

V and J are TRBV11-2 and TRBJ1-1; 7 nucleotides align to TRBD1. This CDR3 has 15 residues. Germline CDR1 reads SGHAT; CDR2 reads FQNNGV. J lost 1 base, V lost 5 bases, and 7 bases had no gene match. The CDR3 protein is CASSPNRGENTEAFF. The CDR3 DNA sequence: TGTGCCAGCAGCCCGAACAGGGGAGAGAACACTGAAGCTTTCTTT.

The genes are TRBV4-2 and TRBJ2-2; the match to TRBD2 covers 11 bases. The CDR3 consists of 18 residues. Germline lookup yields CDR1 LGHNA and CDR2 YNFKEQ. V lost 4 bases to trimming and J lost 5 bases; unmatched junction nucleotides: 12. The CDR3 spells CASSPHPVAGGRTGELFF. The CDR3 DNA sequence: TGTGCCAGCAGCCCACATCCTGTAGCGGGGGGGCGAACCGGGGAGCTGTTTTTT.

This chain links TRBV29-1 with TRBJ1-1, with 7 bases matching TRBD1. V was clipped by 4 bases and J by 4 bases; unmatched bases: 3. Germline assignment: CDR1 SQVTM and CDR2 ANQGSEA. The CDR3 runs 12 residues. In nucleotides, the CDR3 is TGCAGCGTTGCCACAGGGGTCACTGAAGCTTTCTTT. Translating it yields CSVATGVTEAFF.

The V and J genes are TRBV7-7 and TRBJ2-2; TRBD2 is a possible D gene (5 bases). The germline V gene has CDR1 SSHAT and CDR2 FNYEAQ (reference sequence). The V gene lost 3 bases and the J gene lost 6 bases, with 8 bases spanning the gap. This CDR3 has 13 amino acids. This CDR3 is CASSFSGAGELFF. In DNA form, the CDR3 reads TGTGCCAGCAGCTTTTCCGGGGCCGGGGAGCTGTTTTTT.

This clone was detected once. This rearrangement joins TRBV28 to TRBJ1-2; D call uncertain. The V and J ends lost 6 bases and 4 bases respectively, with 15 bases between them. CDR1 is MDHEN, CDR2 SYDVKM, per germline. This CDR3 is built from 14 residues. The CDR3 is CASSPGRDIYGYTF. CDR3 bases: TGTGCCAGCAGCCCAGGTCGCGACATCTATGGCTACACCTTC.

This CDR3 reads CASSPGHRTEAFF. For the CDR3, the DNA is TGCGCCAGCAGCCCGGGACATCGGACTGAAGCTTTCTTT. The rearrangement links TRBV5-1 to TRBJ1-1; D is perhaps TRBD1 (6 bases). V dropped 4 bases and J dropped 5 bases, with 12 bases sitting between them. Germline-derived CDR1 and CDR2 are SGHRS and YFSETQ. The CDR3 is 13 amino acids.